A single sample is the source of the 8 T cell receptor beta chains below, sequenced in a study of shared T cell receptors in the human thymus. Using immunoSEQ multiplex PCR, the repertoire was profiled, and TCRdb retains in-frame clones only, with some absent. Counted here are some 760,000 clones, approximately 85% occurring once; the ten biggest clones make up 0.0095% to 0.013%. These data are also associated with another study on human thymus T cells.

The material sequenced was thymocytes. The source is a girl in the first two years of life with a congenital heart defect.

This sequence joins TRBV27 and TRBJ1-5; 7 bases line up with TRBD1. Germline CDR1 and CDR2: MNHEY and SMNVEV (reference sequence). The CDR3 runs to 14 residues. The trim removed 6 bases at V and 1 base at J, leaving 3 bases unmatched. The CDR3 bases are TGTGCCAGCAGGAAGGGGGCAAGCAATCAGCCCCAGCATTTT. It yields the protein CASRKGASNQPQHF.

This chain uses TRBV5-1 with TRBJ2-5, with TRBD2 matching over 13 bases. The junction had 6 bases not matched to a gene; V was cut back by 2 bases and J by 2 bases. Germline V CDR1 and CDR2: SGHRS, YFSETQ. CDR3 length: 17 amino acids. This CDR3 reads CASSFPTSGGVQETQYF. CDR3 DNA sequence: TGCGCCAGCAGCTTCCCCACTAGCGGGGGGGTTCAAGAGACCCAGTACTTC.

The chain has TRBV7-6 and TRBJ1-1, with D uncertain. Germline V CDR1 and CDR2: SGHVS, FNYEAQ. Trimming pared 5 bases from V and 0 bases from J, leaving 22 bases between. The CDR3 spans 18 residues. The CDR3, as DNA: TGTGCCAGCAGCCCAATCCTCTTGAGGGCGGCAGTGAACACTGAAGCTTTCTTT. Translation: CASSPILLRAAVNTEAFF.

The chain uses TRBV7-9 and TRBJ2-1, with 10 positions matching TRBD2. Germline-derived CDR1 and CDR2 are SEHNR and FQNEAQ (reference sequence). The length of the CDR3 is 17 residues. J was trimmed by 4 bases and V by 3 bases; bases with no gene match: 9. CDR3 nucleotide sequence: TGTGCCAGCAGCTTGGAAAGCGGGACTAGCGCTTACAATGAGCAGTTCTTC. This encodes CASSLESGTSAYNEQFF.

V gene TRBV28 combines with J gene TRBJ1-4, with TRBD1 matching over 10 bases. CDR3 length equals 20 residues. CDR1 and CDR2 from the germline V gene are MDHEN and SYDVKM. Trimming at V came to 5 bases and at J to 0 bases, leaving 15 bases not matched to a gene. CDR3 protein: CASSADRGREALATNEKLFF. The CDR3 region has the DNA TGTGCCAGCAGTGCTGACAGGGGGCGAGAGGCCCTTGCAACTAATGAAAAACTGTTTTTT.

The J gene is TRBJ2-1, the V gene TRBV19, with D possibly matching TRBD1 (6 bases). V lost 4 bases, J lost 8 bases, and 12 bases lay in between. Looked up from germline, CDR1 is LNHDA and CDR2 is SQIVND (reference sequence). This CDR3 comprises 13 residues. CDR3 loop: CASSTPPGDEQFF. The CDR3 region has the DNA TGTGCCAGTAGTACCCCTCCAGGGGATGAGCAGTTCTTC. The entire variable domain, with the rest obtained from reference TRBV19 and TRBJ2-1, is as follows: DGGITQSPKYLFRKEGQNVTLSCEQNLNHDAMYWYRQDPGQGLRLIYYSQIVNDFQKGDIAEGYSVSREKKESFPLTVTSAQKNPTAFYLCASSTPPGDEQFFGPGTRLTVL.

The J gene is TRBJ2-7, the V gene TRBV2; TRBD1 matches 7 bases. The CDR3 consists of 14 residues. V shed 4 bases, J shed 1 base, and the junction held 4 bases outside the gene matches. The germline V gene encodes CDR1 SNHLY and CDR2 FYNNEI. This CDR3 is CASSAGTVSYEQYF. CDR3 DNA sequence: TGTGCCAGCAGTGCGGGGACAGTATCCTACGAGCAGTACTTC.

The CDR3, as DNA: TGTGCCAGTAGGAAAACAGGTCCCTATGGCTACACCTTC. Translated: CASRKTGPYGYTF. The chain employs TRBV19 and TRBJ1-2, with TRBD1 as a possible D gene (5 bases). Trimming pared 6 bases from V and 4 bases from J, leaving 12 bases between. This CDR3 is built from 13 residues. CDR1 and CDR2 (germline): LNHDA, SQIVND (reference sequence).